This T cell receptor beta chain was captured in a study of control samples from healthy donors and cancer patients. Clones were read by immunoSEQ multiplex PCR, and TCRdb kept only the in-frame ones, dropping some. The repertoire holds about 82,000 clones, with around 94% as singletons. V lost 6 bases, J lost 6 bases, and 15 bases stayed unmatched. In germline, CDR1 is MNHEY, CDR2 SMNVEV (reference sequence). The CDR3 extends over 17 amino acids. The sequencing sample was made of blood. This rearrangement joins TRBV27 to TRBJ2-3; TRBD2 aligns across 10 bases. The TCR originated in a woman aged 18-29 years in good health. This CDR3 is CASSPAPSGGARDTQYF. In nucleotides, the CDR3 is TGTGCCAGCAGCCCTGCCCCAAGCGGGGGGGCCAGGGATACGCAGTATTTT.